The 27 T cell receptor beta chains below all came from one sample that was sequenced in a study of high-grade serous ovarian cancer treatment subgroups. Sequencing used immunoSEQ multiplex PCR; TCRdb keeps in-frame clones, though not all of them. This repertoire shows around 1,200 clones, about 70% found once; its top ten account for under 10%. Tumor tissue was taken before any definitive surgery or chemotherapy was given. Sequenced: tumor tissue. The receptors shown here come from a human donor with high-grade serous ovarian cancer.

This chain joins TRBV27 and TRBJ2-7, with 11 bases identical to TRBD2. V was clipped by 2 bases and J by 5 bases; unmatched bases: 8. The CDR3 loop spans 16 amino acids. CDR1 is MNHEY and CDR2 is SMNVEV in the germline V gene (reference sequence). CDR3 loop: CASSLGRLAGGDEQYF. DNA of the CDR3: TGTGCCAGCAGTTTAGGGCGTCTAGCGGGAGGCGACGAGCAGTACTTC.

The chain carries TRBV5-8 and TRBJ2-1, with 14 bases matching TRBD2. CDR1 and CDR2 from the germline V gene are SGHTS and YDEGEE. The CDR3 loop spans 19 amino acids. J lost 0 bases, V lost 1 base, and 6 bases had no gene match. For the CDR3, the DNA is TGTGCCAGCAGCTTGCGCGGACTAGCGGGAGGATTCTCCTACAATGAGCAGTTCTTC. Translated: CASSLRGLAGGFSYNEQFF.

This clone was observed a few times. This chain links TRBV25-1 with TRBJ2-7, with TRBD1 matching over 7 bases. Germline V gene data show CDR1 as MGHDK and CDR2 as SYGVNS. The length of the CDR3 is 12 residues. The V gene end was trimmed by 6 bases and the J gene end by 2 bases; junction bases not matched to a gene: 1. This chain's CDR3 is CASRGTAYEQYF. In DNA, the CDR3 is TGTGCCAGCAGAGGGACAGCCTACGAGCAGTACTTC.

In this sample, this clone turned up a few times. One end of the junction fails to match germline, which may point to a read error. The chain recombines TRBV7-7 with TRBJ2-2; D is possibly TRBD2 (5 bases). This CDR3 is built from 15 residues. CDR1 is SSHAT, CDR2 FNYEAQ, per germline (reference sequence). For the CDR3, the DNA is TGTGCTAGCAGCAGGTTACCTCCGGGGACCGGGGAGCTGTTTTTT. Encoded protein: CASSRLPPGTGELFF.

This chain links TRBV6-5 with TRBJ2-1; TRBD2 matches 11 bases. V gave up 1 base and J gave up 7 bases; unmatched junction bases: 6. CDR1 and CDR2 from the germline V gene are MNHEY and SVGAGI. This CDR3 has 16 residues. CDR3 residues: CASSYYSGGASNEQFF. The CDR3 nucleotides read TGTGCCAGCAGTTACTATAGCGGGGGGGCGTCTAATGAGCAGTTCTTC.

V gene TRBV9 combines with J gene TRBJ2-7; TRBD1 matches 7 bases. V dropped 3 bases and J dropped 2; count of bases not matched to a gene: 5. Germline-derived CDR1 and CDR2 are SGDLS and YYNGEE. This CDR3 has 14 amino acids. This CDR3 is CASSGGQAAYEQYF. CDR3 DNA sequence: TGTGCCAGCAGCGGCGGACAGGCCGCCTACGAGCAGTACTTC.

The chain carries TRBV4-1 and TRBJ2-1; D is undetermined. This CDR3 is built from 12 residues. Germline V CDR1 and CDR2: MGHRA, YSYEKL. The V end was cut by 1 base, the J end by 14 bases, with 12 bases between. CDR3 coding DNA: TGCGCCAGCAGCCAAGGGGCCCTTGGGAAGTTCTTC. This translates into CASSQGALGKFF.

The chain carries TRBV10-3 and TRBJ1-2; 7 bases agree with TRBD1. There are 16 residues in the CDR3. The V gene end was trimmed by 7 bases and the J gene end by 1 base; junction bases not matched to a gene: 12. Germline values: CDR1 ENHRY, CDR2 SYGVKD. The CDR3 reads CAITIGQVPFNYGYTF. The CDR3 DNA follows: TGTGCCATCACCATCGGACAGGTCCCCTTTAACTATGGCTACACCTTC.

The chain employs TRBV28 and TRBJ2-5; D perhaps matches TRBD1 (6 bases). The germline CDR1 and CDR2 sequences are MDHEN and SYDVKM. This CDR3 spans 15 amino acids. V gave up 3 bases and J gave up 3 bases, with 14 bases separating them. The DNA of the CDR3 is TGTGCCAGCAGTTTGGCCCGCCGGGACAAAGAGACCCAGTACTTC. Its protein is CASSLARRDKETQYF.

This clone turned up a few times. The chain employs TRBV5-4 and TRBJ2-7; D is perhaps TRBD1 (5 bases). Trimming removed 1 base from V and 0 bases from J, with 23 bases in between. The germline V gene encodes CDR1 SGHNT and CDR2 YYREEE (reference sequence). The CDR3 sequence is 19 residues long. CDR3 in DNA: TGTGCCAGCAGCTTGACAGGCTTGCCCACCCAATACAGCTCCTACGAGCAGTACTTC. Its translation: CASSLTGLPTQYSSYEQYF.

The V call is TRBV6-5, the J call TRBJ2-2, with no clear D. The CDR3 spans 11 residues. V was trimmed by 8 bases and J by 5 bases, leaving 6 bases between them. The V gene's germline CDR1 is MNHEY and CDR2 SVGAGI. CDR3 region: CASGRTGELFF. CDR3 sequence (DNA): TGTGCCAGCGGGCGGACCGGGGAGCTGTTTTTT.

V usage is TRBV7-9 and J usage is TRBJ2-5; D is perhaps TRBD1 (5 bases). This CDR3 has 13 amino acids. The V gene's germline CDR1 is SEHNR and CDR2 FQNEAQ (reference sequence). Trimming took off 2 bases at V and 5 bases at J, with 9 bases between the two ends. The DNA of the CDR3 is TGTGCCAGCAGCTTAAGGGGTGTGGAGACCCAGTACTTC. It specifies CASSLRGVETQYF.

The chain carries TRBV11-1 and TRBJ2-7, with 9 positions matching TRBD2. The V gene's germline CDR1 is SGHAT and CDR2 FQDESV (reference sequence). The CDR3 loop spans 19 amino acids. J gave up 2 bases and V 4 bases, and 18 bases lay outside the gene matches. CDR3 loop: CASSYSGGTSSTRPYEQYF. Written as DNA, the CDR3 is TGTGCCAGCAGCTATAGTGGGGGGACTAGCTCCACCCGTCCCTACGAGCAGTACTTC.

The V gene is TRBV30, the J gene TRBJ2-1; D gene unclear. The length of the CDR3 is 12 residues. Trimming took 1 base from V and 7 from J, leaving 8 bases between them. Looked up from germline, CDR1 is GTSNPN and CDR2 is SVGIG (reference sequence). Here the CDR3 DNA reads TGTGCCTGGAGTGCTGAGTTAAATGAGCAGTTCTTC. It yields the protein CAWSAELNEQFF.

This sequence joins TRBV21-1 and TRBJ2-4; TRBD2, the table's D call, lacks a check against the DNA. TRBV21-1 is described as a pseudogene. The CDR3 spans 17 residues. In DNA form, the CDR3 reads TGTGCCAGCAGCAAAGATTCGAGGGTATTAGCCAAAAACATTCAGTACTTC. Translated, it gives CASSKDSRVLAKNIQYF.

The V and J genes are TRBV30 and TRBJ1-5; 10 bases agree with TRBD1. This CDR3 spans 16 amino acids. Germline values: CDR1 GTSNPN, CDR2 SVGIG (reference sequence). The junction had 9 bases not matched to a gene; V was cut back by 1 base and J by 6 bases. CDR3: CAWSAQTGQGSQPQHF. CDR3 nucleotide sequence: TGTGCCTGGAGTGCGCAAACGGGACAGGGGAGTCAGCCCCAGCATTTT.

The chain joins TRBV9 to TRBJ1-6; TRBD1 aligns across 7 bases. V shed 0 bases, J shed 9 bases, and the junction held 6 bases outside the gene matches. The germline V gene has CDR1 SGDLS and CDR2 YYNGEE. This CDR3 has 15 residues. The CDR3 nucleotides read TGTGCCAGCAGCGTAGGGGACAGTGGAGCTTCACCCCTCCACTTT. It is translated as CASSVGDSGASPLHF.

The V and J genes are TRBV7-2 and TRBJ1-4, with D unresolved. The CDR3 spans 16 residues. CDR1 is SGHTA and CDR2 is FQGNSA in the germline V gene. Trimming took 0 bases from V and 7 from J, leaving 15 bases between them. The CDR3 loop is CASSLAPVGNGEKLFF. The CDR3, as DNA: TGTGCCAGCAGCTTAGCGCCTGTTGGGAATGGTGAAAAACTGTTTTTT.

By frequency in the sample, this clone is large. This chain uses TRBV30 with TRBJ1-5; D ambiguous. Germline V gene lookup returns CDR1 GTSNPN and CDR2 SVGIG (reference sequence). The CDR3 consists of 13 residues. Trimming cost V 0 bases and J 10 bases, with 13 bases left between them. The CDR3 sequence: CAWSVEVISPQHF. The CDR3 nucleotides read TGTGCCTGGAGTGTAGAGGTAATCAGTCCCCAGCATTTT.

This clone is labeled as large. This chain joins TRBV19 and TRBJ2-7, with TRBD1 identical over 8 bases. The CDR3 runs to 14 residues. Germline V gene lookup returns CDR1 LNHDA and CDR2 SQIVND (reference sequence). With 5 bases clipped from V and 3 bases from J, the junction kept 6 bases outside the gene matches. The CDR3 DNA sequence: TGTGCCAGTAGTGTGTCAGGGGGCTTCTACGAGCAGTACTTC. As protein: CASSVSGGFYEQYF.

In this sample, this clone turned up a few times. This chain joins TRBV19 and TRBJ2-5; D ambiguous. Per the germline V gene, CDR1 is LNHDA and CDR2 is SQIVND (reference sequence). This CDR3 has 13 amino acids. V dropped 2 bases and J dropped 2 bases, with 6 bases sitting between them. CDR3: CASSIIWQETQYF. Here the CDR3 DNA reads TGTGCCAGTAGTATAATTTGGCAAGAGACCCAGTACTTC.

This clone was observed a single time. This chain links TRBV5-1 with TRBJ2-3, with 13 bases matching TRBD2. The V and J ends lost 3 bases and 3 bases, in that order; junction bases with no gene match: 13. The CDR3 length is 19 residues. Germline CDR1 is SGHRS and CDR2 is YFSETQ. CDR3 sequence reads: CASSSKTSGGALSTDTQYF. CDR3 bases: TGCGCCAGCAGCTCGAAAACTAGCGGGGGGGCACTTTCAACAGATACGCAGTATTTT.

This clone was found a few times. This chain connects TRBV11-3 to TRBJ1-1, with D unresolved. Germline CDR1 and CDR2: SGHNT and YENEEA. V lost 5 bases to trimming and J lost 4 bases, with 8 bases between them. This CDR3 has 12 residues. The CDR3 coding sequence is TGTGCCAGCAGCATCCGTGGCACTGAAGCTTTCTTT. Its translation is CASSIRGTEAFF.

The V gene is TRBV4-2, the J gene TRBJ2-2; D ambiguous. V lost 2 bases, J lost 6 bases, and 7 bases lay in between. CDR3 size: 13 residues. From germline, CDR1 is LGHNA and CDR2 YNFKEQ. The CDR3 loop reads CASSQNAAGELFF. The CDR3 DNA follows: TGTGCCAGCAGCCAAAACGCCGCCGGGGAGCTGTTTTTT.

The chain joins TRBV5-1 to TRBJ2-7; D perhaps matches TRBD2 (6 bases). CDR1 SGHRS and CDR2 YFSETQ come from the germline V gene. Deletions cut 0 bases from V and 3 bases from J, with 13 bases between. The CDR3 is 15 residues long. CDR3 amino acids: CASSLDSGSYYEQYF. CDR3 sequence (DNA): TGCGCCAGCAGCTTGGACAGCGGGTCCTACTACGAGCAGTACTTC.

By proportion, this clone is large. This sequence joins TRBV11-3 and TRBJ2-7, with 9 bases that match TRBD2. The trim removed 5 bases at V and 7 bases at J, leaving 15 bases unmatched. Germline CDR1 SGHNT, CDR2 YENEEA. The CDR3 is 16 residues long. The CDR3: CASSPNLAGPYEEQYF. In DNA, the CDR3 is TGTGCCAGCAGCCCGAACCTAGCGGGGCCCTACGAGGAGCAGTACTTC.

V usage is TRBV7-2 and J usage is TRBJ2-5; tentatively, D is TRBD1 or TRBD2 (5 bases each). Trimming took 5 bases from V and 5 from J, leaving 18 bases between them. Germline V gene data show CDR1 as SGHTA and CDR2 as FQGNSA. The length of the CDR3 is 15 residues. CDR3: CASSPRGWETETQYF. CDR3 sequence (DNA): TGTGCCAGCAGCCCTAGGGGATGGGAGACGGAGACCCAGTACTTC.